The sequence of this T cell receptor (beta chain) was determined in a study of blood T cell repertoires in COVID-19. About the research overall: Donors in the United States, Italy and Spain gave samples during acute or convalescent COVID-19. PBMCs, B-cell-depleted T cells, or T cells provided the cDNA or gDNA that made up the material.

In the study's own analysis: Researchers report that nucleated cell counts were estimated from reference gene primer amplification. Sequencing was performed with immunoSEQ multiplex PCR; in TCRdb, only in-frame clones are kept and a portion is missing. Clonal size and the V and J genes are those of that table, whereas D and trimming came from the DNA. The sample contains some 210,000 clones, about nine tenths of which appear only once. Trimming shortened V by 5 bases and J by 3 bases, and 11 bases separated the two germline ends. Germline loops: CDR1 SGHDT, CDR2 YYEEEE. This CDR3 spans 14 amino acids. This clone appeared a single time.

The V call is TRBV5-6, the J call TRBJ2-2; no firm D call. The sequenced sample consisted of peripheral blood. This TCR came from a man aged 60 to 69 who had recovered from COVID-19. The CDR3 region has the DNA TGTGCCAGCAGTCCTCCTACTTACACCGGGGAGCTGTTTTTT. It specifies CASSPPTYTGELFF. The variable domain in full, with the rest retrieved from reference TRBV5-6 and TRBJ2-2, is DAGVTQSPTHLIKTRGQQVTLRCSPKSGHDTVSWYQQALGQGPQFIFQYYEEEERQRGNFPDRFSGHQFPNYSSELNVNALLLGDSALYLCASSPPTYTGELFFGEGSRLTVL.